A selection of T cell receptor beta chains follows, all from one sample in a study of T cell repertoires in cytomegalovirus infection. TCRdb reanalysed the reads using MiXCR and keeps one entry per CDR3 protein. The table shows nearly 700,000 distinct CDR3 sequences, with around 30% occurring only once. The antigens for these receptors are not known. The sequencing used cultured PBMCs, collected from culture after CMV antigen stimulation. These receptors came from a human donor in good health (CMV status not recorded). Some clones in this sample may be carry-over from other donors' samples. Both conserved end residues are part of each CDR3. The D gene is left open where the match is weak. Only part of the rows carry a size: once, few, many, or a class if the clone is expanded.

clone size: many
D gene: TRBD1
J gene: TRBJ2-1
V gene: TRBV7-8
CDR3 DNA: TGTGCCAGCAGCCCACGGACAGGGGTCTTCAATGAGCAGTTCTTC
CDR3 protein: CASSPRTGVFNEQFF

clone size: .
D gene: TRBD2
J gene: TRBJ2-7
V gene: TRBV7-8
CDR3 DNA: TGTGCCAGCAGCCCCCGGGACTACTACCTAACCTACGAGCAGTACTTC
CDR3 protein: CASSPRDYYLTYEQYF

clone size: many
D gene: .
J gene: TRBJ2-7
V gene: TRBV7-2
CDR3 DNA: TGTGCCAGCAGCTTTCTAAGCTACGAGCAGTACTTC
CDR3 protein: CASSFLSYEQYF

clone size: .
D gene: TRBD1
J gene: TRBJ1-2
V gene: TRBV15
CDR3 DNA: TGTGCCACCAGCAGAGGCCCCCGGCAGGGGGCTACCTATGGCTACACCTTC
CDR3 protein: CATSRGPRQGATYGYTF

clone size: few
D gene: .
J gene: TRBJ1-2
V gene: TRBV6-1
CDR3 DNA: TGTGCCAGCAGTGAGTCGTTTGCCTATGGCTACACCTTC
CDR3 protein: CASSESFAYGYTF

clone size: .
D gene: .
J gene: TRBJ2-3
V gene: TRBV5-6
CDR3 DNA: TGTGCCAGCAGCTTGGAGGGGTTCTATCACACAGATACGCAGTATTTT
CDR3 protein: CASSLEGFYHTDTQYF

clone size: .
D gene: TRBD1
J gene: TRBJ2-7
V gene: TRBV6-1
CDR3 DNA: TGTGCCAGCAATGACAGGGGCGGGTACGAGCAGTACTTC
CDR3 protein: CASNDRGGYEQYF

clone size: few
D gene: TRBD2
J gene: TRBJ2-3
V gene: TRBV11-2
CDR3 DNA: TGTGCCAGCAGCTGGGCCCCTAGCGGCGCTAGCACAGATACGCAGTATTTT
CDR3 protein: CASSWAPSGASTDTQYF

clone size: .
D gene: .
J gene: TRBJ2-7
V gene: TRBV5-5
CDR3 DNA: TGTGCCAGCAGTTCCTTCGCTCCGAGGGCTTTTACCTACGAGCAGTACTTC
CDR3 protein: CASSSFAPRAFTYEQYF

clone size: .
D gene: .
J gene: TRBJ1-5
V gene: TRBV15
CDR3 DNA: TGTGCCACCAGCAGAGCACCCAATTTGCAGCCCCAGCATTTT
CDR3 protein: CATSRAPNLQPQHF

clone size: .
D gene: .
J gene: TRBJ1-5
V gene: TRBV20-1
CDR3 DNA: TGCAGTGCTAGTCCCTACAGTGAGGATCAGCCCCAGCATTTT
CDR3 protein: CSASPYSEDQPQHF

clone size: few
D gene: .
J gene: TRBJ2-1
V gene: TRBV6-1
CDR3 DNA: TGTGCCAGCAGTCTAGGGCGGGGTTCGTTCTTC
CDR3 protein: CASSLGRGSFF

clone size: .
D gene: TRBD2
J gene: TRBJ2-1
V gene: TRBV7-9
CDR3 DNA: TGTGCCAGCAGCCGCGGGAGGGCCGGGAATGAGCAGTTCTTC
CDR3 protein: CASSRGRAGNEQFF

clone size: .
D gene: TRBD1
J gene: TRBJ1-1
V gene: TRBV20-1
CDR3 DNA: TGCAGTGCCCGGACAGGACTTTTGAACACTGAAGCTTTCTTT
CDR3 protein: CSARTGLLNTEAFF

clone size: .
D gene: TRBD1
J gene: TRBJ1-1
V gene: TRBV28
CDR3 DNA: TGTGCCAGCAGTTTACCGGACAGGGGCCTGAAAGCTTTCTTT
CDR3 protein: CASSLPDRGLKAFF

clone size: many
D gene: .
J gene: TRBJ1-2
V gene: TRBV7-9
CDR3 DNA: TGTGCCAGCAGCCTGACAGGAGAAGTCTATGGCTACACCTTC
CDR3 protein: CASSLTGEVYGYTF

clone size: few
D gene: .
J gene: TRBJ1-3
V gene: TRBV7-9
CDR3 DNA: TGTGCCAGCAGCCCCCCGGATGGAAACACCATATATTTT
CDR3 protein: CASSPPDGNTIYF

clone size: few
D gene: TRBD2
J gene: TRBJ2-1
V gene: TRBV19
CDR3 DNA: TGTGCCAGTAGTACCTCCCCTCGACTAGCGGGGGGTCCGAGCTCCTACAATGAGCAGTTCTTC
CDR3 protein: CASSTSPRLAGGPSSYNEQFF

clone size: .
D gene: TRBD1
J gene: TRBJ1-1
V gene: TRBV7-9
CDR3 DNA: TGTGCCAGCAGCTTATGGGACAGGCCCGAAGCTTTCTTT
CDR3 protein: CASSLWDRPEAFF

clone size: few
D gene: .
J gene: TRBJ2-7
V gene: TRBV6-6
CDR3 DNA: TGTGCCAGCAGTTACTTCCAGGGGACTGTAGGGGGATACTACGAGCAGTACTTC
CDR3 protein: CASSYFQGTVGGYYEQYF

clone size: .
D gene: TRBD2
J gene: TRBJ2-3
V gene: TRBV7-9
CDR3 DNA: TGTGCCAGCAACTCTCTAGCGGGGGTTTCGTGGGGAGGAGATACGCAGTATTTT
CDR3 protein: CASNSLAGVSWGGDTQYF

clone size: few
D gene: TRBD2
J gene: TRBJ2-3
V gene: TRBV11-2
CDR3 DNA: TGTGCCAGCAGCTTAAATCTGGGACTAGCGACAGATACGCAGTATTTT
CDR3 protein: CASSLNLGLATDTQYF

clone size: few
D gene: .
J gene: TRBJ1-2
V gene: TRBV7-8
CDR3 DNA: TGTGCCAGCAGCTTAGGGACTGGAGGCTACACCTTC
CDR3 protein: CASSLGTGGYTF

clone size: .
D gene: TRBD2
J gene: TRBJ2-5
V gene: TRBV10-3
CDR3 DNA: TGTGCCATCTCATACAACGCGGGGGGGCAAGAGACCCAGTACTTC
CDR3 protein: CAISYNAGGQETQYF

clone size: .
D gene: .
J gene: TRBJ2-1
V gene: TRBV7-6
CDR3 DNA: TGTGCCAGCAGCTTTACTAGGGGGTCGGATGAGCAGTTCTTC
CDR3 protein: CASSFTRGSDEQFF

clone size: many
D gene: TRBD1
J gene: TRBJ1-2
V gene: TRBV7-2
CDR3 DNA: TGTGCCAGCAGCTTAATTGGACAGGTGGTTGGCTACACCTTC
CDR3 protein: CASSLIGQVVGYTF

clone size: .
D gene: TRBD1
J gene: TRBJ1-1
V gene: TRBV7-2
CDR3 DNA: TGTGCCAGCAGCTTTGACAGGGGGGTGAACACTGAAGCTTTCTTT
CDR3 protein: CASSFDRGVNTEAFF

clone size: many
D gene: .
J gene: TRBJ2-3
V gene: TRBV7-2
CDR3 DNA: TGTGCCAGCAGCTTCCGTGCGGCAGATACGCAGTATTTT
CDR3 protein: CASSFRAADTQYF

clone size: .
D gene: .
J gene: TRBJ1-3
V gene: TRBV20-1
CDR3 DNA: TGCAGTGCTAAACGGGGAAACACCATATATTTT
CDR3 protein: CSAKRGNTIYF

clone size: .
D gene: .
J gene: TRBJ2-3
V gene: TRBV20-1
CDR3 DNA: TGCAGTGCTAGAGGCGTAGGGGATACGCAGTATTTT
CDR3 protein: CSARGVGDTQYF

clone size: .
D gene: .
J gene: TRBJ2-5
V gene: TRBV11-2
CDR3 DNA: TGTGCCAGCAGCTTAGATGGGTTCCAAGAGACCCAGTACTTC
CDR3 protein: CASSLDGFQETQYF

clone size: once
D gene: .
J gene: TRBJ1-1
V gene: TRBV7-9
CDR3 DNA: TGTGCCAGCAGCCTCGTGGCGGGGGAAGCTTTCTTT
CDR3 protein: CASSLVAGEAFF

clone size: .
D gene: TRBD2
J gene: TRBJ2-2
V gene: TRBV6-6
CDR3 DNA: TGTGCCAGCAGTTACCCGACTAGCTTTACCGGGGAGCTGTTTTTT
CDR3 protein: CASSYPTSFTGELFF

clone size: .
D gene: .
J gene: TRBJ1-5
V gene: TRBV7-9
CDR3 DNA: TGTGCCAGCAGCTTAGTGGGGACAACGTATCAGCCCCAGCATTTT
CDR3 protein: CASSLVGTTYQPQHF

clone size: .
D gene: .
J gene: TRBJ1-1
V gene: TRBV10-3
CDR3 DNA: TGTGCCATCAGTGAGGATCAGGGGAACACTGAAGCTTTCTTT
CDR3 protein: CAISEDQGNTEAFF

clone size: .
D gene: .
J gene: TRBJ1-1
V gene: TRBV7-9
CDR3 DNA: TGTGCCAGCAGCAGAACCGAGGACACTGAAGCTTTCTTT
CDR3 protein: CASSRTEDTEAFF

clone size: .
D gene: TRBD1
J gene: TRBJ2-2
V gene: TRBV12-3/TRBV12-4
CDR3 DNA: TGTGCCAGCATCGCGACAGGGGTCACCGGGGAGCTGTTTTTT
CDR3 protein: CASIATGVTGELFF

clone size: .
D gene: .
J gene: TRBJ2-3
V gene: TRBV6-6
CDR3 DNA: TGTGCCAGCAGTTACTCGAGACAGGCCCAAGATACGCAGTATTTT
CDR3 protein: CASSYSRQAQDTQYF

clone size: few
D gene: TRBD1
J gene: TRBJ1-1
V gene: TRBV5-6
CDR3 DNA: TGTGCCAGCAGCTTGGTTACAGGGGGGGGAGCTTTCTTT
CDR3 protein: CASSLVTGGGAFF

clone size: .
D gene: TRBD2
J gene: TRBJ2-7
V gene: TRBV7-2
CDR3 DNA: TGTGCCAGCAGCCACTCGGGGACTACCTACGAGCAGTACTTC
CDR3 protein: CASSHSGTTYEQYF

clone size: few
D gene: TRBD1
J gene: TRBJ1-2
V gene: TRBV11-2
CDR3 DNA: TGTGCCAGCAGTTTAACGGGGGCAGGGGGCCGGAGTGGCTACACCTTC
CDR3 protein: CASSLTGAGGRSGYTF

clone size: few
D gene: .
J gene: TRBJ2-1
V gene: TRBV10-3
CDR3 DNA: TGTGCCATCAATAAGGACAGCTCCTACAATGAGCAGTTCTTC
CDR3 protein: CAINKDSSYNEQFF

clone size: few
D gene: .
J gene: TRBJ2-5
V gene: TRBV7-6
CDR3 DNA: TGTGCCAGCAGTCTAGCCCCGCCCCAAGAGACCCAGTACTTC
CDR3 protein: CASSLAPPQETQYF

clone size: .
D gene: .
J gene: TRBJ1-5
V gene: TRBV4-3
CDR3 DNA: TGCGCCAGCAGCCAAGTCGCCCAGGGGAAACAGCCCCAGCATTTT
CDR3 protein: CASSQVAQGKQPQHF

clone size: .
D gene: TRBD2
J gene: TRBJ2-7
V gene: TRBV7-9
CDR3 DNA: TGTGCCAGCAGCTTAGCGGCTAGCGGGAGGGCTGTCTACGGCGAGCAGTACTTC
CDR3 protein: CASSLAASGRAVYGEQYF

clone size: .
D gene: TRBD2
J gene: TRBJ2-1
V gene: TRBV4-1
CDR3 DNA: TGCGCCAGCAGCCAAGACCCCCTGACTAGCGGGAGGATCGGTGAGCAGTTCTTC
CDR3 protein: CASSQDPLTSGRIGEQFF

clone size: .
D gene: TRBD1
J gene: TRBJ2-3
V gene: TRBV24-1
CDR3 DNA: TGTGCCACCAGTGACCCGGGACAGGGACTGAAAGATACGCAGTATTTT
CDR3 protein: CATSDPGQGLKDTQYF

clone size: once
D gene: .
J gene: TRBJ1-1
V gene: TRBV7-9
CDR3 DNA: TGTGCCATCAGGGATAGGAACACTGAAGCTTTCTTT
CDR3 protein: CAIRDRNTEAFF

clone size: many
D gene: TRBD2
J gene: TRBJ2-5
V gene: TRBV7-2
CDR3 DNA: TGTGCCAGCAGCTTCCGGCGGGGGGACCAAGAGACCCAGTACTTC
CDR3 protein: CASSFRRGDQETQYF

clone size: .
D gene: .
J gene: TRBJ1-2
V gene: TRBV6-2/TRBV6-3
CDR3 DNA: TGTGCGATCCAGGGGAATAATGGCTACACCTTC
CDR3 protein: CAIQGNNGYTF

clone size: .
D gene: TRBD1
J gene: TRBJ2-5
V gene: TRBV6-1
CDR3 DNA: TGTGCCAGCAGTGGAACGGGGACAGCTCAAGAGACCCAGTACTTC
CDR3 protein: CASSGTGTAQETQYF

clone size: .
D gene: .
J gene: TRBJ2-1
V gene: TRBV4-3
CDR3 DNA: TGCGCCAGCAGCCAGGTGCGGGGCTCCTACAATGAGCAGTTCTTC
CDR3 protein: CASSQVRGSYNEQFF